The source of this T cell receptor beta chain is a study of blood T cell repertoires in COVID-19. Sequenced by immunoSEQ multiplex PCR; TCRdb stores in-frame clones only, minus some. Among 150,000 to 200,000 clones listed, under 80% were seen once. Assignments of participants to cohorts depended upon their own reported clinical history. In germline, CDR1 is SGHVS, CDR2 FNYEAQ. The CDR3 runs to 15 residues. Unmatched junction bases numbered 3, after V lost 1 base and J lost 6 bases. The V call is TRBV7-6, the J call TRBJ2-2; 9 positions agree with TRBD2. The receptor was isolated from a woman in her forties or fifties with acute COVID-19. Sequenced sample: PBMCs or T cells enriched from blood (not recorded which). The CDR3 DNA is TGTGCCAGCAGCTTAGAGACTAGCGGCGCCGGGGAGCTGTTTTTT. Residues: CASSLETSGAGELFF.